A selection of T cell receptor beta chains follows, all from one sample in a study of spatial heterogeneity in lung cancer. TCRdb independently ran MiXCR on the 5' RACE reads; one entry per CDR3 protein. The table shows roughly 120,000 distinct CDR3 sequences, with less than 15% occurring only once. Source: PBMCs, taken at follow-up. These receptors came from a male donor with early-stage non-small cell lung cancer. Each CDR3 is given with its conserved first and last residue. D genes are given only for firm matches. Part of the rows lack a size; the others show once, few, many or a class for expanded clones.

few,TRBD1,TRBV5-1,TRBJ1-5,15,CASSFDGTANQPQHF,TGCGCCAGCAGCTTTGACGGGACAGCAAATCAGCCCCAGCATTTT
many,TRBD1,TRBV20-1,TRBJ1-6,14,CSARDSGGDSPLHF,TGCAGTGCGCGGGACAGCGGGGGGGATTCACCCCTCCACTTT
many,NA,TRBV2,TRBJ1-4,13,CASSEALGEKLFF,TGTGCCAGCAGTGAAGCGCTTGGGGAAAAACTGTTTTTT
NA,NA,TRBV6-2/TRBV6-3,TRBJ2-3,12,CASSYSMDTQYF,TGTGCCAGCAGTTACTCGATGGATACGCAGTATTTT
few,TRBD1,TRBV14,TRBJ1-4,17,CASSPYPGQGGSEKLFF,TGTGCCAGCAGCCCCTACCCCGGACAGGGGGGATCTGAAAAACTGTTTTTT
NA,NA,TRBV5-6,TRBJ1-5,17,CASSARTGRTGNQPQHF,TGTGCCAGCAGCGCCAGGACCGGTAGGACGGGCAATCAGCCCCAGCATTTT
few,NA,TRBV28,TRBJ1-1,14,CASTSPGTHAEAFF,TGTGCCAGCACCTCTCCCGGGACACACGCTGAAGCTTTCTTT
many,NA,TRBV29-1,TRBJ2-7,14,CSAGANGPGLEQYF,TGCAGCGCCGGGGCGAATGGCCCGGGGCTCGAGCAGTACTTC
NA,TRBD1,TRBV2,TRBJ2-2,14,CASIQQGATGELFF,TGTGCCAGCATCCAACAGGGGGCGACCGGGGAGCTGTTTTTT
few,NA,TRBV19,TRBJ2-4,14,CASSIGRGKNIQYF,TGTGCCAGTAGTATAGGCCGGGGCAAAAACATTCAGTACTTC
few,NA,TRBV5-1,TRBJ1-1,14,CASNLGGSPTEAFF,TGCGCCAGCAACCTGGGAGGCAGTCCCACTGAAGCTTTCTTT
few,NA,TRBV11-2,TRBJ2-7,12,CASSSLAYEQYF,TGTGCCAGCAGCTCGCTCGCCTACGAGCAGTACTTC
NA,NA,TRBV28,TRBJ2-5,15,CASSFGGTAQETQYF,TGTGCCAGCAGTTTCGGGGGAACCGCCCAAGAGACCCAGTACTTC
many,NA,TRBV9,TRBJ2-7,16,CASSAGGRASAPEQYF,TGTGCCAGCAGCGCCGGAGGTAGGGCCTCAGCCCCAGAGCAGTACTTC
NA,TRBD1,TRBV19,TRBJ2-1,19,CASSIDLSSAQGAYNEQFF,TGTGCCAGTAGTATAGATCTCAGTTCGGCGCAGGGGGCCTACAATGAGCAGTTCTTC
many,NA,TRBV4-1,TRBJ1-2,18,CASSQDSMRVWHRYGYTF,TGCGCCAGCAGCCAAGATTCAATGAGGGTATGGCACCGCTATGGCTACACCTTC
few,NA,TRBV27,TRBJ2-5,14,CASSLWGTQETQYF,TGTGCCAGCAGTTTGTGGGGGACCCAAGAGACCCAGTACTTC
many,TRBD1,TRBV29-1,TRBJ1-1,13,CSVKGAPNTEAFF,TGCAGCGTCAAGGGGGCCCCGAACACTGAAGCTTTCTTT
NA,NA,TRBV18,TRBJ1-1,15,CASSLWGPGDTEAFF,TGTGCCAGCTCACTTTGGGGGCCAGGGGACACTGAAGCTTTCTTT
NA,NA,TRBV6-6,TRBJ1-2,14,CASIPTGQNYGYTF,TGTGCCAGCATTCCGACCGGACAGAACTATGGCTACACCTTC
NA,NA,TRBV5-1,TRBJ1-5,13,CASQTDPGQTQHF,TGCGCCAGTCAGACGGACCCGGGTCAAACGCAGCATTTT
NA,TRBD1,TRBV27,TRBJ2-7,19,CASSPLTQQSDRGTYEQYF,TGTGCCAGCAGTCCTTTGACCCAACAATCAGACAGGGGGACCTACGAGCAGTACTTC
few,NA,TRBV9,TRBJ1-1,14,CASSVIAKNTEAFF,TGTGCCAGCAGCGTAATAGCGAAGAACACTGAAGCTTTCTTT
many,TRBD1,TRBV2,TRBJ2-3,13,CARTTGPTDTQYF,TGTGCCAGAACGACAGGGCCCACAGATACGCAGTATTTT
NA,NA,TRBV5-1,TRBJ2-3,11,CASTGLDTQYF,TGCGCCAGCACCGGACTAGATACGCAGTATTTT
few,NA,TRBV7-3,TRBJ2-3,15,CASSLVRGRTDTQYF,TGTGCCAGCAGCTTAGTCAGGGGTCGGACAGATACGCAGTATTTT
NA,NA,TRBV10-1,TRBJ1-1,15,CASSEDRTLNTEAFF,TGCGCCAGCAGTGAGGACAGAACCCTGAACACTGAAGCTTTCTTT
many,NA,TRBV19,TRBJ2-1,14,CASSIGLAYGEQFF,TGTGCCAGTAGTATTGGGCTAGCTTACGGTGAGCAGTTCTTC
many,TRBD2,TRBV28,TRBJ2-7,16,CASIGSGGASAYEQYF,TGTGCCAGCATTGGTAGCGGGGGGGCCTCGGCCTACGAGCAGTACTTC
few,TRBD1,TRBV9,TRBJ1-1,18,CASSVGEGQGRRNTEAFF,TGTGCCAGCAGCGTAGGGGAAGGACAGGGTAGGCGGAACACTGAAGCTTTCTTT
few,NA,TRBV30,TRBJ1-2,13,CAWSVEANYGYTF,TGTGCCTGGAGTGTAGAGGCTAACTATGGCTACACCTTC
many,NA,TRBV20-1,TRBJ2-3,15,CSARRVGIYTDTQYF,TGCAGTGCTAGAAGGGTAGGGATTTACACAGATACGCAGTATTTT